This is a list of T cell receptor beta chains from one sample in a study of T cells in Graves' hyperthyroidism and ophthalmopathy. TCRdb reanalysed the multiplex PCR reads using MiXCR and keeps one entry per CDR3 protein. The repertoire holds fewer than 750,000 distinct CDR3 sequences, more than 14% seen once, with around 13% in the top ten. Sequences were obtained from blood. These receptors originate from a woman in her forties or fifties with Graves' ophthalmopathy. CDR3s include the opening cysteine and the closing phenylalanine or tryptophan. Each record gives: clone size, D gene, V gene, J gene, CDR3 DNA, CDR3 protein. The D gene is left open where the match is weak. Expanded clones are given a class, and other clones once, few, many or no size at all.

many	.	TRBV24-1	TRBJ2-2	TGTGCCACCACTGGCGGGAAAGCGAACACCGGGGAGCTGTTTTTT	CATTGGKANTGELFF
.	TRBD2	TRBV6-2/TRBV6-3	TRBJ2-1	TGTGCCAGCAGTTTTAGCGGGAGTTTAAGTGAGCAGTTCTTC	CASSFSGSLSEQFF
many	TRBD1	TRBV20-1	TRBJ2-7	TGCAGTGCCCCGCGGGTGGGGACAGGGGACCTGAAGACCTTCTACGAGCAGTACTTC	CSAPRVGTGDLKTFYEQYF
few	TRBD1	TRBV5-4	TRBJ1-2	TGTGCCAGCAGCCTACGACAGGGGAGGGGTGGCTACACCTTC	CASSLRQGRGGYTF
.	.	TRBV5-1	TRBJ2-5	TGCGCCAGCAGCTTAATTGGGGGCCAAGAGACCCAGTACTTC	CASSLIGGQETQYF
.	TRBD2	TRBV9	TRBJ2-1	TGTGCCAGCAGCGATGATGGTGGGCTAGCGGGAGGTGAGCAGTTCTTC	CASSDDGGLAGGEQFF
many	.	TRBV15	TRBJ1-1	TGTGCCACCAGCAGAGCACCGACAGGGAACACTGAAGCTTTCTTT	CATSRAPTGNTEAFF
many	TRBD2	TRBV28	TRBJ2-7	TGTGCCAGCAGGCGGGAGACCCCCTACGAGCAGTACTTC	CASRRETPYEQYF
few	TRBD2	TRBV20-1	TRBJ2-3	TGCAGTGCTAGAGGAGCGGGAGGGAGCACAGATACGCAGTATTTT	CSARGAGGSTDTQYF
.	TRBD2	TRBV27	TRBJ2-3	TGTGCCAGCAGTTCACCGCTAGCGGATTTCACAGATACGCAGTATTTT	CASSSPLADFTDTQYF
.	.	TRBV5-1	TRBJ1-5	TGCGCCAGCAGCTGGGACGGGGATAGCAATCAGCCCCAGCATTTT	CASSWDGDSNQPQHF
many	TRBD1	TRBV12-3/TRBV12-4	TRBJ2-2	TGTGCCAGCAGTCCCACAGGGGGCTATCACACCGGGGAGCTGTTTTTT	CASSPTGGYHTGELFF
many	.	TRBV2	TRBJ2-7	TGTGCCAGCAGTGGTAACAACAGGCGCCCCTTAGGCGAGCAGTACTTC	CASSGNNRRPLGEQYF
.	TRBD1	TRBV5-6	TRBJ2-7	TGTGCCAGCAGCTTGGCCACAGGGGCCTACGAGCAGTACTTC	CASSLATGAYEQYF
many	.	TRBV24-1	TRBJ2-1	TGTGCCACCAGTGACCAAAGGAGAAATGAGCAGTTCTTC	CATSDQRRNEQFF
many	.	TRBV24-1	TRBJ2-5	TGTGCCACCAGTGATTTGGAGGGGACCCAGTACTTC	CATSDLEGTQYF
.	.	TRBV20-1	TRBJ1-2	TGCAGTGCTAGAGTGGGGGCTGCCTATGGCTACACCTTC	CSARVGAAYGYTF
.	.	TRBV20-1	TRBJ2-1	TGCAGTGCTAGGGGGCTGACTAATGAGCAGTTCTTC	CSARGLTNEQFF
many	TRBD2	TRBV29-1	TRBJ2-1	TGCAGCGTGAGACACCGACTAGCTCAAAGGAATGAGCAGTTCTTC	CSVRHRLAQRNEQFF
.	TRBD2	TRBV3-1	TRBJ2-1	TGTGCCAGCAGCCAAGGAACTAGCGGGATCTCCTACAATGAGCAGTTCTTC	CASSQGTSGISYNEQFF
many	.	TRBV3-1	TRBJ2-1	TGTGCCAGCAGCCAAGTCGGAGGCTCTTACAATGAGCAGTTCTTC	CASSQVGGSYNEQFF
.	TRBD2	TRBV2	TRBJ2-3	TGTGCCAGCAGTGAAGGTAGTAGCGGGAGCGCCGCAGATACGCAGTATTTT	CASSEGSSGSAADTQYF
many	.	TRBV20-1	TRBJ1-1	TGCAGTGCTACAAAGGGACGGTTGAACACTGAAGCTTTCTTT	CSATKGRLNTEAFF
.	.	TRBV20-1	TRBJ1-5	TGCAGTGCCCCCGGGATCTCTCAGCCCCAGCATTTT	CSAPGISQPQHF
many	.	TRBV7-9	TRBJ1-2	TGTGCCAGCAGCTTATCGCATCAGCTATCACCGGGGGATTATGGCTACACCTTC	CASSLSHQLSPGDYGYTF
few	.	TRBV9	TRBJ2-1	TGTGCCAGCAGCGTAGGTGGGAGATACAATGAGCAGTTCTTC	CASSVGGRYNEQFF